Listed below are T cell receptor beta chains from one sample, sequenced in a study of blood T cell repertoires in COVID-19. Libraries were prepared by immunoSEQ multiplex PCR; TCRdb keeps only in-frame clonotypes and omits some of them. The repertoire consists of about 200,000 clones, with roughly 86% occurring once and the leading ten covering roughly 10%. The sequenced material came from peripheral blood. Source of these receptors: a woman in her fifties or sixties with COVID-19, enrolled during active disease. The CDR3 runs from the conserved cysteine through the conserved F or W.

>TRBV6-1
CASSESGELYGYTF
>TRBV9
CASSARGRDTEAFF
>TRBV5-1
CASSRDGGNSPLHF
>TRBV5-4
CASISDRGHGELFF
>TRBV6-5
CASSYDPTGPEQYF
>TRBV4-1
CASSQLQGLGNTIYF
>TRBV14
CASSQVASTGELFF
>TRBV5-1
CASSGLVGLAGDTQYF
>TRBV19
CASNAGINSYEQYF
>TRBV9
CASSAPLGGELFF
>TRBV11-2
CASSPGRGLEAFF
>TRBV4-1
CASSREGSEQFF
>TRBV5-4
CASSPETENTEAFF
>TRBV18
CASSPPTRTDTQYF
>TRBV28
CASSSLDRFRDTEAFF
>TRBV5-1
CASSPGVSTDTQYF
>TRBV25-1
CASSEYSTGGNYGYTF
>TRBV30
CAWDRVGTGELFF
>TRBV6-5
CASSYREDQPQHF
>TRBV27
CASSLSTGGSYEQYF
>TRBV21-1
CASSREGPEKGQPQHF
>TRBV12-3/TRBV12-4
CASSVQSGAQYF
>TRBV19
CASSLPRDRASHQPQHF
>TRBV5-4
CASSQGGGGSYNEQFF
>TRBV29-1
CSVNEGWGTEAFF
>TRBV6-5
CASSPPDRSGELFF
>TRBV6-5
CASSYGQGSSDTQYF
>TRBV30
CAWSAQGTNQPQHF
>TRBV28
CASSFPGAYSNTGELFF
>TRBV9
CASSASPQDRSGNTIYF
>TRBV7-2
CASSLVAPGGELFF
>TRBV5-1
CASSFLRFTDTQYF
>TRBV15
CATSTSGGGSQETQYF
>TRBV19
CASSPWRGGGYGNEQFF
>TRBV6-5
CASSSPTRGETQYF
>TRBV10-3
CAISDTGAYTF
>TRBV7-9
CASSYKGLTYHSPLHF
>TRBV19
CASSIRRNYGYTF
>TRBV12-3/TRBV12-4
CASSFGRNQPQHF
>TRBV10-3
CAISESNKRGNYEQYF
>TRBV11-2
CASSLGASFVVDTQYF
>TRBV6-5
CASRRGTSSTDTQYF
>TRBV2
CASTTPGTREEDTQYF
>TRBV5-1
CASSFGAGDYGYTF
>TRBV24-1
CATSGVAGGSGEQFF
>TRBV6-2/TRBV6-3
CASSYSTAVTQPQHF
>TRBV4-1
CASSQSPDRDPFPAFF
>TRBV27
CASSLRANGQLNSPLHF